These 2 T cell receptor beta chains were sequenced from one sample in a study of cytomegalovirus exposure and HLA in healthy donors. Some clones are missing from TCRdb's copy, which holds only in-frame ones; the method was immunoSEQ multiplex PCR. The repertoire holds 210,000 or so clones, with about 90% as singletons. The sample taken for sequencing was PBMCs. Receptors were obtained from a young woman in good health and CMV-seronegative.

Here the CDR3 DNA reads TGCGCCAGCAGCCAAGCCGACACCGGCTATCAAGAGACCCAGTACTTC. It is translated as CASSQADTGYQETQYF. The chain couples TRBV4-1 to TRBJ2-5; D is ambiguous. The CDR3 spans 16 residues. V was trimmed by 1 base and J by 2 bases, leaving 14 bases between them. Germline CDR1 reads MGHRA; CDR2 reads YSYEKL.

V gene TRBV19 combines with J gene TRBJ2-7; 10 nucleotides line up with TRBD1. The V and J ends lost 1 base and 2 bases, in that order; junction bases with no gene match: 5. Germline values: CDR1 LNHDA, CDR2 SQIVND (reference sequence). The CDR3 consists of 16 residues. The CDR3 nucleotides are TGTGCCAGTAGTATAGGGTTCGGACAGGGGGCCTACGAGCAGTACTTC. Protein product: CASSIGFGQGAYEQYF.